The 13 T cell receptor beta chains reported below all come from one sample, sequenced in a study of T cells in Graves' hyperthyroidism and ophthalmopathy. TCR beta CDR3 region amplification was performed from RNA transcripts. HTBI primers drove first-round RT-PCR of the TCR CDR3. In TCRdb, the multiplex PCR reads were re-called with MiXCR into one record per CDR3 protein. This table holds 400,000 to 600,000 distinct CDR3 sequences, about 16% found once. Material for sequencing was blood. Receptors originate from a woman aged 25 to 39 with Graves' ophthalmopathy.

This clonotype has a count of ten or more. The V and J genes are TRBV5-4 and TRBJ2-1; TRBD2 matches at 9 bases. Germline V lookup: CDR1 SGHNT, CDR2 YYREEE (reference sequence). The CDR3 runs to 15 residues. Trimming took 0 bases from V and 7 from J; bases not matched to a gene: 5. The CDR3 protein is CASSLDSGGFNEQFF. The CDR3 nucleotides are TGTGCCAGCAGCTTGGATAGCGGGGGTTTTAATGAGCAGTTCTTC.

This clonotype was recorded many times. The gene calls are TRBV7-2 and TRBJ2-2; D call uncertain. V lost 5 bases and J lost 1, with 14 bases in between. Germline CDR1 SGHTA, CDR2 FQGNSA. This CDR3 comprises 16 residues. This CDR3 is CASSTYGRMNTGELFF. CDR3 DNA sequence: TGTGCCAGCAGCACTTACGGCAGGATGAACACCGGGGAGCTGTTTTTT.

The table lists this clonotype with a few counts. The chain carries TRBV7-3 and TRBJ2-3; D unresolved. The V gene's germline CDR1 is SGHTA and CDR2 FQGTGA. CDR3 size: 14 residues. V was trimmed by 1 base and J by 1 base, leaving 6 bases between them. The CDR3 DNA is TGTGCCAGCAGCTTAATGCCGGGCACAGATACGCAGTATTTT. This gives the protein CASSLMPGTDTQYF.

This clonotype was found a few times. J is TRBJ1-3 and V is TRBV30; the match to TRBD1 covers 7 bases. The V gene's germline CDR1 is GTSNPN and CDR2 SVGIG (reference sequence). V dropped 5 bases and J dropped 7; count of bases not matched to a gene: 5. The CDR3 loop spans 12 amino acids. CDR3 sequence (DNA): TGTGCCTGGGGGATACAGGGGAACACCATATATTTT. It yields the protein CAWGIQGNTIYF.

This clonotype showed up many times. The chain recombines TRBV18 with TRBJ1-1; D is undetermined. This CDR3 region has 14 residues. The V and J ends lost 3 bases and 0 bases respectively, with 8 bases between them. Germline CDR1 reads KGHSH; CDR2 reads LQKENI. Written as DNA, the CDR3 is TGTGCCAGCTCACCTTCTCAACTGAACACTGAAGCTTTCTTT. Protein sequence: CASSPSQLNTEAFF.

The sample holds many counts of this clonotype. The chain combines TRBV6-5 with TRBJ1-6; no clear D gene. Trimming took off 4 bases at V and 5 bases at J, with 6 bases between the two ends. The CDR3 spans 13 residues. Germline V lookup: CDR1 MNHEY, CDR2 SVGAGI. CDR3 in amino acids: CASSFLDNSPLHF. The CDR3 DNA reads as TGTGCCAGCAGTTTCTTAGATAATTCACCCCTCCACTTT.

The chain uses TRBV6-2 or TRBV6-3 and TRBJ1-5; D possibly corresponds to TRBD1 (5 bases). The germline V gene encodes CDR1 MNHEY and CDR2 SVGEGT. Trimming left V 0 bases short and J 0 bases short, with 15 bases between. The CDR3 extends over 18 amino acids. The CDR3 nucleotides read TGTGCCAGCAGTTACTCGCCAGGGTGGGAATATAGCAATCAGCCCCAGCATTTT. It encodes CASSYSPGWEYSNQPQHF.

This clonotype has at least ten counts. The rearrangement joins TRBV20-1 to TRBJ2-1, with no clear D. V was shortened by 0 bases and J by 2 bases, with 8 bases between the two germline ends. The CDR3 covers 14 residues. Germline loops: CDR1 DFQATT, CDR2 SNEGSKA (reference sequence). In DNA, the CDR3 is TGCAGTGCTAGAGATTTCCGTACCTACAATGAGCAGTTCTTC. It translates to CSARDFRTYNEQFF.

This clonotype was detected a few times. This chain joins TRBV6-2 or TRBV6-3 and TRBJ2-1, with 9 bases matching TRBD2. Germline loops: CDR1 MNHEY, CDR2 SVGEGT. CDR3 length equals 18 residues. The J segment lost 0 bases and the V segment lost 0 bases, leaving 6 bases of the junction unmatched. CDR3 sequence: CASSYSLSGSSSYNEQFF. In nucleotides, the CDR3 is TGTGCCAGCAGTTACTCCCTTAGCGGGAGCAGCTCCTACAATGAGCAGTTCTTC.

This clonotype was observed at least ten times. This chain joins TRBV7-8 and TRBJ2-1; 7 nucleotides line up with TRBD1. V shed 5 bases, J shed 5 bases, and the junction held 6 bases outside the gene matches. The CDR3 length is 14 residues. Germline CDR1 reads SGHVS; CDR2 reads FQNEAQ. The chain's CDR3 is CASSPRTGDNEQFF. CDR3 coding DNA: TGTGCCAGCAGCCCACGGACAGGTGACAATGAGCAGTTCTTC.

This clonotype was seen ten or more times. The genes are TRBV5-6 and TRBJ2-7, with unresolved D. This CDR3 contains 13 residues. Germline-derived CDR1 and CDR2 are SGHDT and YYEEEE. Trimming removed 3 bases at V and 5 bases at J, with 12 bases between. The CDR3 loop is CASSSSYTDEQYF. The CDR3 DNA sequence: TGTGCCAGCAGCTCCTCATACACAGACGAGCAGTACTTC.

The chain combines TRBV29-1 with TRBJ2-2; a possible D gene is TRBD1 (5 bases). Germline CDR1 SQVTM, CDR2 ANQGSEA. The germline V and J ends were trimmed by 2 bases and 2 bases, with 9 bases remaining between them. The CDR3 has 14 amino acids. The CDR3 spells CSVERGGNTGELFF. In DNA, the CDR3 is TGCAGCGTTGAAAGGGGCGGTAACACCGGGGAGCTGTTTTTT.

This clonotype has more than one count but fewer than ten. V gene TRBV12-3 or TRBV12-4 combines with J gene TRBJ1-1; D is ambiguous. The CDR3 sequence is 11 residues long. V lost 2 bases and J lost 6, with 4 bases in between. In DNA, the CDR3 is TGTGCCAGCAGTTTACTCCCTGAAGCTTTCTTT. It yields the protein CASSLLPEAFF.